Listed below are T cell receptor beta chains from one sample, sequenced in a study of blood T cell repertoires in COVID-19. The repertoire was sequenced with immunoSEQ multiplex PCR; TCRdb's copy has only in-frame clones and lacks some. The repertoire consists of under 250,000 clones, with 84% occurring once and the leading ten covering 1.5%. Sample: peripheral blood. These receptors were taken from a woman in her thirties or forties who had recovered from COVID-19. Each CDR3 is given with its conserved first and last residue. A D gene is named only where the DNA matches it firmly. Expanded clones get a size class; other rows say once, few or many, or leave the size out.

TRBD1,TRBJ1-6,TRBV7-9,.,CASRLQGDSPLHF,TGTGCCAGCAGATTGCAGGGGGATTCACCCCTCCACTTT
.,TRBJ1-2,TRBV7-2,.,CASSLDSNYGYTF,TGTGCCAGCAGCCTTGACAGTAACTATGGCTACACCTTC
.,TRBJ2-3,TRBV28,.,CASIAWPPDTYTDTQYF,TGTGCCAGCATCGCATGGCCCCCGGACACCTACACAGATACGCAGTATTTT
.,TRBJ1-2,TRBV15,few,CATKQKRDQTGGGYTF,TGTGCCACCAAACAGAAGAGGGACCAAACCGGGGGGGGCTACACCTTC
TRBD1,TRBJ2-7,TRBV10-3,once,CAIRPGQASYEQYF,TGTGCCATCAGACCGGGACAGGCCAGCTACGAGCAGTACTTC
TRBD2,TRBJ2-1,TRBV5-6,.,CASSTRGGSYNEQFF,TGTGCCAGCAGCACCCGGGGGGGATCCTACAATGAGCAGTTCTTC
.,TRBJ1-5,TRBV27,.,CASSYSGGGNQPQHF,TGTGCCAGCAGTTACTCCGGGGGGGGAAATCAGCCCCAGCATTTT
.,TRBJ2-7,TRBV7-9,.,CASSPVSSSYEQYF,TGTGCCAGCAGCCCGGTCTCGAGCTCCTACGAGCAGTACTTC
.,TRBJ2-3,TRBV2,.,CASSDYIQSTDTQYF,TGTGCCAGCAGTGATTACATACAGAGCACAGATACGCAGTATTTT
.,TRBJ1-5,TRBV16,.,CASSLEQTNQPQHF,TGTGCCAGCAGCCTGGAACAGACAAATCAGCCCCAGCATTTT
TRBD1,TRBJ2-7,TRBV7-2,.,CASSPHRGPYEQYF,TGTGCCAGCAGTCCCCACAGGGGGCCCTACGAGCAGTACTTC
TRBD2,TRBJ2-7,TRBV4-1,.,CASSRGRGPEPYEQYF,TGCGCCAGCAGCCGTGGGAGGGGCCCTGAGCCCTACGAGCAGTACTTC
TRBD1,TRBJ2-7,TRBV2,.,CASSDGARGNYEQYF,TGTGCCAGCAGTGATGGTGCCAGGGGGAACTACGAGCAGTACTTC
.,TRBJ2-5,TRBV5-8,.,CASSFGETQYF,TGTGCCAGCAGCTTCGGAGAGACCCAGTACTTC
.,TRBJ1-3,TRBV6-6,.,CASSYSSGAGNTIYF,TGTGCCAGCAGTTACTCATCAGGGGCTGGAAACACCATATATTTT
TRBD1,TRBJ1-2,TRBV7-2,.,CASSLNSRQGSVGGYTF,TGTGCCAGCAGCCTAAATAGCAGACAGGGGAGTGTAGGTGGCTACACCTTC
.,TRBJ1-4,TRBV6-1,.,CASSERQETNEKLFF,TGTGCCAGCAGTGAGAGACAGGAGACAAATGAAAAACTGTTTTTT
TRBD1,TRBJ1-4,TRBV6-6,once,CASSSRGQINEKLFF,TGTGCCAGCAGTTCCCGGGGACAGATCAATGAAAAACTGTTTTTT
TRBD2,TRBJ2-3,TRBV28,.,CASSSSGGARDTQYF,TGTGCCAGCAGTTCTAGCGGGGGGGCCCGGGATACGCAGTATTTT
.,TRBJ2-5,TRBV7-9,.,CASSLAFLDGGVETQYF,TGTGCCAGCAGCTTAGCTTTTTTGGACGGAGGGGTGGAGACCCAGTACTTC
.,TRBJ2-7,TRBV7-9,.,CASSLSGYSYEQYF,TGTGCCAGCAGCCTCTCGGGGTACTCCTACGAGCAGTACTTC
.,TRBJ1-5,TRBV18,.,CASSPGRGSEQPQHF,TGTGCCAGCTCACCAGGCAGGGGTTCTGAACAGCCCCAGCATTTT
.,TRBJ1-5,TRBV6-4,few,CASLEGSRVKDQPQHF,TGTGCCAGCCTTGAGGGTAGCCGGGTAAAGGATCAGCCCCAGCATTTT
.,TRBJ2-2,TRBV5-1,once,CASSMVRDTNTGELFF,TGCGCCAGCAGCATGGTCCGGGACACAAACACCGGGGAGCTGTTTTTT
.,TRBJ2-3,TRBV27,few,CASSFSGTDTQYF,TGTGCCAGCAGTTTTTCAGGCACAGATACGCAGTATTTT
.,TRBJ1-2,TRBV25-1,.,CASSSGSPYGYTF,TGTGCCAGCAGTTCAGGGTCCCCTTATGGCTACACCTTC
.,TRBJ1-5,TRBV6-5,.,CASQDTLSNQPQHF,TGTGCCAGCCAAGACACCCTTAGCAATCAGCCCCAGCATTTT
TRBD1,TRBJ1-4,TRBV28,.,CASSSGQGRGEKLFF,TGTGCCAGCAGTTCGGGACAGGGGCGGGGAGAAAAACTGTTTTTT
TRBD2,TRBJ2-7,TRBV6-5,.,CASSIAGGHYEQYF,TGTGCCAGCAGTATAGCGGGGGGGCACTACGAGCAGTACTTC